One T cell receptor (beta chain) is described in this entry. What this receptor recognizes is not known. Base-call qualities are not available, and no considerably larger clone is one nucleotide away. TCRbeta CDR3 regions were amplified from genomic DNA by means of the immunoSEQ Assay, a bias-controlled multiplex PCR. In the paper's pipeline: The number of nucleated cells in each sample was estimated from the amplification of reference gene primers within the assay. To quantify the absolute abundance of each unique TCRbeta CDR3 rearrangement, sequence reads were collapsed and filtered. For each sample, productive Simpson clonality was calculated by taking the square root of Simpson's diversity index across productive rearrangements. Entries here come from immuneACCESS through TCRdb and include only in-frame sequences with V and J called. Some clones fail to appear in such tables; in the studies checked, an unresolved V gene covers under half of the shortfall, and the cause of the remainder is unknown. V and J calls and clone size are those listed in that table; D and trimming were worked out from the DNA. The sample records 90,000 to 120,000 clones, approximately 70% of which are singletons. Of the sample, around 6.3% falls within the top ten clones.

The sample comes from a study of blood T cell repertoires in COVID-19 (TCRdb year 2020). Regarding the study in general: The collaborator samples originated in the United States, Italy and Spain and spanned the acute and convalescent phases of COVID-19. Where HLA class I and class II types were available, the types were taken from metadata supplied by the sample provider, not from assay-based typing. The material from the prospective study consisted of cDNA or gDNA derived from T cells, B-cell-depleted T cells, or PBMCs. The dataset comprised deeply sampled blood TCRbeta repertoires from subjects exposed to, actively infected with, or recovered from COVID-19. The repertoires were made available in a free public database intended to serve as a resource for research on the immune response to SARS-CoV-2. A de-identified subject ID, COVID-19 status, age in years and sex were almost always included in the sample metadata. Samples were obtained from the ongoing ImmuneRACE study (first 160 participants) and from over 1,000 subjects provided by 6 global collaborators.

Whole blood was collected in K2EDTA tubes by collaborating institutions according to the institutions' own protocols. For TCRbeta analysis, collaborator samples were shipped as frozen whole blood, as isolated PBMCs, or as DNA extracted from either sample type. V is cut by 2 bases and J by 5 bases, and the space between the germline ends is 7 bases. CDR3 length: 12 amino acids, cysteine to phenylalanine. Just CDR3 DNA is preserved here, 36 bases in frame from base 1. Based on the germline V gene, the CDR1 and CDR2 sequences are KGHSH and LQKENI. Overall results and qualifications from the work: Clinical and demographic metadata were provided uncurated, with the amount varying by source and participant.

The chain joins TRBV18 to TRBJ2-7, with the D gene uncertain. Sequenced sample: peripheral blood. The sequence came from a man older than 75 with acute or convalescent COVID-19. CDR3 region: CASSPGQDEQYF. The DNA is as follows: TGTGCCAGCTCACCAGGGCAGGACGAGCAGTACTTC.